This TCR beta chain stems from a study of T cell repertoires in cytomegalovirus infection. Study-wide context: Public TCR beta signatures marked donors with CMV infection and the matching HLA.

CDR3 size: 11 residues. Per germline, CDR1 MDHEN and CDR2 SYDVKM. Regarding the study as a whole: CMV-specific TCR beta clonotypes restricted by HLA-C were the ones dominating the ex vivo response. There were carriers of CMV plus the relevant HLA, and cumulative public TCR beta family frequency identified them.

A remark on this clonotype: Its antigen is not identified. Sequence at one end of the junction differs from germline and may be a read error.

TCRdb re-derived calls from the reads in MiXCR, one entry per CDR3 protein. The data contain 200,000 to 300,000 distinct CDR3 sequences, approximately 8.3% of them seen just once; the ten biggest clones take up more than 13%. Material for sequencing was PBMCs. The V and J genes are TRBV28 and TRBJ2-1, with TRBD2 matching 14 bases. This receptor was obtained from a human donor in good health (CMV status not recorded). Some clones in this sample may be carry-over from other donors' samples. The CDR3 DNA reads as TGTGCCAGTGAGACTAGCGGGGGGGCCGACTTC. Translated, it gives CASETSGGADF.